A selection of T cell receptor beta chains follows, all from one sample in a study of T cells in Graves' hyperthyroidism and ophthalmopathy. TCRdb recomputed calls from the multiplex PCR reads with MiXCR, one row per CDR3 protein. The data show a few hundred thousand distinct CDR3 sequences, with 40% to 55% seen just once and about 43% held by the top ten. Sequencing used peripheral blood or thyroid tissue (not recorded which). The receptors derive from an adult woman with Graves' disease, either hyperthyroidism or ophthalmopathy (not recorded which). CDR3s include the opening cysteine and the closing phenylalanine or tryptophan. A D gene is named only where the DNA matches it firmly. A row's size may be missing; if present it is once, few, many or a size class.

CDR3 DNA: TGCGCCAGCAGCTCGACAGGCAGACCTGAAGCTTTCTTT
CDR3 protein: CASSSTGRPEAFF
D gene: NA
V gene: TRBV5-1
J gene: TRBJ1-1
clone size: NA

CDR3 DNA: TGTGCCAGCAGCTTAGCCCTACCGGGACAGGGGGCGCGGAGGACTAACTATGGCTACACCTTC
CDR3 protein: CASSLALPGQGARRTNYGYTF
D gene: TRBD1
V gene: TRBV7-2
J gene: TRBJ1-2
clone size: NA

CDR3 DNA: TGTGCCAGCTCGGGACAGGTTGATTCACCCCTCCACTTT
CDR3 protein: CASSGQVDSPLHF
D gene: TRBD1
V gene: TRBV7-9
J gene: TRBJ1-6
clone size: NA

CDR3 DNA: TGTGCCAGCAGCTTCACCGGGACAGGCGAAGAGACCCAGTACTTC
CDR3 protein: CASSFTGTGEETQYF
D gene: TRBD1
V gene: TRBV7-2
J gene: TRBJ2-5
clone size: few

CDR3 DNA: TGTGCCAGCAGTGAAGAAGCTACAATGGGGCAAGAGACCCAGTACTTC
CDR3 protein: CASSEEATMGQETQYF
D gene: NA
V gene: TRBV2
J gene: TRBJ2-5
clone size: NA

CDR3 DNA: TGCGCCAGCAGCCAAGATCAGCAGGGGACCTACGAGCAGTACTTC
CDR3 protein: CASSQDQQGTYEQYF
D gene: NA
V gene: TRBV4-3
J gene: TRBJ2-7
clone size: many

CDR3 DNA: TGTGCCAGCAGCCCCTCCCGTGGCAGCTCGAACACTGAAGCTTTCTTT
CDR3 protein: CASSPSRGSSNTEAFF
D gene: NA
V gene: TRBV7-2
J gene: TRBJ1-1
clone size: NA

CDR3 DNA: TGTGCCAGCAGCCCTAGGTCTAGCACAGGGTTAAATCAGCCCCAGCATTTT
CDR3 protein: CASSPRSSTGLNQPQHF
D gene: NA
V gene: TRBV7-8
J gene: TRBJ1-5
clone size: medium-sized

CDR3 DNA: TGTGCCAGCAGCTTAGAGACTAGCGGCTCCTACAATGAGCAGTTCTTC
CDR3 protein: CASSLETSGSYNEQFF
D gene: TRBD2
V gene: TRBV7-6
J gene: TRBJ2-1
clone size: NA

CDR3 DNA: TGTGCCAGCACCTTTTCGGAGGGAGGCACTGAAGCTTTCTTT
CDR3 protein: CASTFSEGGTEAFF
D gene: NA
V gene: TRBV28
J gene: TRBJ1-1
clone size: NA

CDR3 DNA: TGTGCCAGCAGCCCTCGGACTAGCGGACCTATAGGAGGGGAGCAGTACTTC
CDR3 protein: CASSPRTSGPIGGEQYF
D gene: TRBD2
V gene: TRBV7-9
J gene: TRBJ2-7
clone size: few

CDR3 DNA: TGTGCCAGCAGCACACCCTCGATGAACACTGAAGCTTTCTTT
CDR3 protein: CASSTPSMNTEAFF
D gene: NA
V gene: TRBV7-2
J gene: TRBJ1-1
clone size: once

CDR3 DNA: TGTGCCAGCAGCGTTGGACAGAGCAATTCACCCCTCCACTTT
CDR3 protein: CASSVGQSNSPLHF
D gene: NA
V gene: TRBV11-1
J gene: TRBJ1-6
clone size: few

CDR3 DNA: TGCAGTGCTAGCTCTGGCAGCTCCTACGAGCAGTACTTC
CDR3 protein: CSASSGSSYEQYF
D gene: NA
V gene: TRBV20-1
J gene: TRBJ2-7
clone size: many

CDR3 DNA: TGTGCCAGCAGTCGCCTAGGGACTAATGAAAAACTGTTTTTT
CDR3 protein: CASSRLGTNEKLFF
D gene: NA
V gene: TRBV7-9
J gene: TRBJ1-4
clone size: NA

CDR3 DNA: TGTGCCACCCAGGGGGTTTTGAATTCACCCCTCCACTTT
CDR3 protein: CATQGVLNSPLHF
D gene: TRBD1
V gene: TRBV10-3
J gene: TRBJ1-6
clone size: NA

CDR3 DNA: TGTGCCAGCTCACCAGGATTACATGGAAGGGAGACCCAGTACTTC
CDR3 protein: CASSPGLHGRETQYF
D gene: NA
V gene: TRBV7-9
J gene: TRBJ2-5
clone size: NA

CDR3 DNA: TGCGCCAGCGCAGGGTTGATGAACACTGAAGCTTTCTTT
CDR3 protein: CASAGLMNTEAFF
D gene: NA
V gene: TRBV5-1
J gene: TRBJ1-1
clone size: many

CDR3 DNA: TGTACCAGCAGCCTTAGTTGGGGGGGGGAGGACACTGAAGCTTTCTTT
CDR3 protein: CTSSLSWGGEDTEAFF
D gene: NA
V gene: TRBV9
J gene: TRBJ1-1
clone size: many

CDR3 DNA: TGTGCCATCAGTGAAGCGGGAGGTTTT
CDR3 protein: CAISEAGGF
D gene: NA
V gene: TRBV6-1
J gene: TRBJ1-3
clone size: many

CDR3 DNA: TGTGCCATCAGTGATAGCCATCCTGAACCCTACGAGCAGTACTTC
CDR3 protein: CAISDSHPEPYEQYF
D gene: NA
V gene: TRBV10-3
J gene: TRBJ2-7
clone size: NA

CDR3 DNA: TGTGCCATCAGTGAGTCGAGGGAGTCGAGGACTTTT
CDR3 protein: CAISESRESRTF
D gene: NA
V gene: TRBV10-3
J gene: TRBJ1-1
clone size: few

CDR3 DNA: TGCAGCGTTTCCCCTACGGGAACAGATACGCAGTATTTT
CDR3 protein: CSVSPTGTDTQYF
D gene: NA
V gene: TRBV29-1
J gene: TRBJ2-3
clone size: few

CDR3 DNA: TGTGCCAGCAGCCAAACGTGGGGGGGAGAGACCCAGTACTTC
CDR3 protein: CASSQTWGGETQYF
D gene: TRBD2
V gene: TRBV7-9
J gene: TRBJ2-5
clone size: NA

CDR3 DNA: TGTGCCAGCAGCTTAGGGCAGCGGGGATCGGAGCAGTACTTC
CDR3 protein: CASSLGQRGSEQYF
D gene: TRBD2
V gene: TRBV7-9
J gene: TRBJ2-7
clone size: few

CDR3 DNA: TGTGCCAGCAGCTTAAGTACGGGAGGCTACACCTTC
CDR3 protein: CASSLSTGGYTF
D gene: NA
V gene: TRBV7-9
J gene: TRBJ1-2
clone size: many

CDR3 DNA: TGTGCCATCAGCGGAGGCTACTCCTACGAGCAGTACTTC
CDR3 protein: CAISGGYSYEQYF
D gene: NA
V gene: TRBV10-3
J gene: TRBJ2-7
clone size: many

CDR3 DNA: TGTGCCAGCAGCGCGGACTTAGCCACACAAGAGACCCAGTACTTC
CDR3 protein: CASSADLATQETQYF
D gene: NA
V gene: TRBV5-4
J gene: TRBJ2-5
clone size: few

CDR3 DNA: TGCAGCGTTGAAACGCGTAGCAGGGTTGGCACCTACGAGCAGTACTTC
CDR3 protein: CSVETRSRVGTYEQYF
D gene: NA
V gene: TRBV29-1
J gene: TRBJ2-7
clone size: few

CDR3 DNA: TGTGCCAGCAGCATTGGACAGGGTCAGACCCAGTACTTC
CDR3 protein: CASSIGQGQTQYF
D gene: TRBD1
V gene: TRBV7-2
J gene: TRBJ2-5
clone size: once

CDR3 DNA: TGCAGCGTTCCGGGACAGGGTACCTACGAGCAGTACTTC
CDR3 protein: CSVPGQGTYEQYF
D gene: TRBD1
V gene: TRBV29-1
J gene: TRBJ2-7
clone size: many

CDR3 DNA: TGTGCCAGCACTGGTAGGGGGAGGAATTCACCCCTCCACTTT
CDR3 protein: CASTGRGRNSPLHF
D gene: NA
V gene: TRBV7-2
J gene: TRBJ1-6
clone size: many

CDR3 DNA: TGTGCCAGCAGTGAATCCGGCTACAATCAGCCCCAGCATTTT
CDR3 protein: CASSESGYNQPQHF
D gene: NA
V gene: TRBV2
J gene: TRBJ1-5
clone size: many

CDR3 DNA: TGTGCCAGCAGGAAACGGGCCCGGGGGGGGGAGCAGTACTTC
CDR3 protein: CASRKRARGGEQYF
D gene: TRBD2
V gene: TRBV13
J gene: TRBJ2-7
clone size: few

CDR3 DNA: TGCAGTGCGTGGACAGGGGCTGGCTATGGCTACACCTTC
CDR3 protein: CSAWTGAGYGYTF
D gene: TRBD1
V gene: TRBV20-1
J gene: TRBJ1-2
clone size: few

CDR3 DNA: TGTGCCAGCGGCTACTCTGGGGCCAACGTCCTGACTTTC
CDR3 protein: CASGYSGANVLTF
D gene: NA
V gene: TRBV6-2/TRBV6-3
J gene: TRBJ2-6
clone size: NA

CDR3 DNA: TGTGCCAGCAGTTACGCGTATACAGGTTGGCCTAAGGGAAGTCGAGGGACTGAAGCTTTCTTT
CDR3 protein: CASSYAYTGWPKGSRGTEAFF
D gene: NA
V gene: TRBV6-6
J gene: TRBJ1-1
clone size: many

CDR3 DNA: TGTGCCAGTAGCGAAGGGCCGACCTATGGCTACACCTTC
CDR3 protein: CASSEGPTYGYTF
D gene: NA
V gene: TRBV19
J gene: TRBJ1-2
clone size: NA

CDR3 DNA: TGTGCCAGCAGGGACTCTCCGGCCACTGAAGCTTTCTTT
CDR3 protein: CASRDSPATEAFF
D gene: NA
V gene: TRBV7-2
J gene: TRBJ1-1
clone size: NA

CDR3 DNA: TGTGCCATCAGCCCCAATACAGGGGAGCTGTTTTTT
CDR3 protein: CAISPNTGELFF
D gene: NA
V gene: TRBV10-3
J gene: TRBJ2-2
clone size: NA

CDR3 DNA: TGTGCCAGCAGCTTCTTCAACTCAAACACCGGGGAGCTGTTTTTT
CDR3 protein: CASSFFNSNTGELFF
D gene: NA
V gene: TRBV7-2
J gene: TRBJ2-2
clone size: NA

CDR3 DNA: TGTGCCAGCAGCTTGTTTGCAGGGGAGGGCCAGCCCCAGCATTTT
CDR3 protein: CASSLFAGEGQPQHF
D gene: NA
V gene: TRBV5-5
J gene: TRBJ1-5
clone size: many

CDR3 DNA: TGTGCCAGCAGCTTCGGCAGACGCTACGAGCAGTACTTC
CDR3 protein: CASSFGRRYEQYF
D gene: NA
V gene: TRBV11-2
J gene: TRBJ2-7
clone size: few

CDR3 DNA: TGTGCCAGCAGCCAAGAACAGGCAGAGACCCAGCATTTT
CDR3 protein: CASSQEQAETQHF
D gene: NA
V gene: TRBV4-2
J gene: TRBJ1-5
clone size: NA

CDR3 DNA: TGTGCCAGCAGCCAAGAACTAGCGGGAGGGCCCGGGATGGAGACCCAGTACTTC
CDR3 protein: CASSQELAGGPGMETQYF
D gene: TRBD2
V gene: TRBV4-2
J gene: TRBJ2-5
clone size: many

CDR3 DNA: TGCAGCGTGGGGGGGGGAGGACTAGCGAAGTACTTC
CDR3 protein: CSVGGGGLAKYF
D gene: TRBD2
V gene: TRBV29-1
J gene: TRBJ2-7
clone size: many